These 2 T cell receptor beta chains share one sample of origin, sequenced in a study of blood T cell repertoires in COVID-19. Only in-frame clones appear in the TCRdb table, and some are missing; sequencing was by immunoSEQ multiplex PCR. Among 310,000 or so clones listed, approximately 86% were seen once. Sequencing was carried out using peripheral blood. The receptors were gathered from a man between 70 and 80 years old with acute or convalescent COVID-19.

The chain recombines TRBV24-1 with TRBJ1-5; D is possibly TRBD1 (6 bases). V dropped 8 bases and J dropped 2 bases, with 18 bases sitting between them. This CDR3 is 16 amino acids long. Per the germline V gene, CDR1 is KGHDR and CDR2 is SFDVKD. CDR3 nucleotides: TGTGCCACCACGAAAACAGGGCTGAGGGGCAATCAGCCCCAGCATTTT. Encoded protein: CATTKTGLRGNQPQHF.

This clone was detected once. The genes are TRBV15 and TRBJ1-2; D is unclear. The germline V gene has CDR1 LNHNV and CDR2 YYDKDF (reference sequence). The length of the CDR3 is 13 residues. Trimming removed 3 bases from V and 3 bases from J, with 8 bases in between. CDR3 region: CATSSSGYYGYTF. CDR3 coding DNA: TGTGCCACCAGCAGCTCGGGGTACTATGGCTACACCTTC. Based on the CDR3 plus reference TRBV15 and TRBJ1-2, the full variable domain is DAMVIQNPRYQVTQFGKPVTLSCSQTLNHNVMYWYQQKSSQAPKLLFHYYDKDFNNEADTPDNFQSRRPNTSFCFLDIRSPGLGDTAMYLCATSSSGYYGYTFGSGTRLTVV.